This T cell receptor (beta chain) was retrieved from a study of CD8 T cells in Susac syndrome. After removal of 6 bases from V and 5 bases from J, the junction contained 9 bases not matched to a gene. This CDR3 is 15 amino acids long. Looked up from germline, CDR1 is KGHDR and CDR2 is SFDVKD. It was with random hexamers that roughly 0.5 to 1 ug RNA was reverse transcribed. In TCRdb, the immunoSEQ multiplex PCR reads were re-called with MiXCR into one record per CDR3 protein. The data contain about 22,000 distinct CDR3 sequences, just under 95% of them singletons. The rearrangement links TRBV24-1 to TRBJ2-3; 8 bases fit TRBD1. The origin of this receptor is a human donor in good health. Material: CD8+ T cells from PBMCs. CDR3: CATSQGAMYGDTQYF. The DNA of the CDR3 is TGTGCCACCAGTCAGGGGGCGATGTATGGAGATACGCAGTATTTT.